This TCR beta chain is drawn from a study of CD8+ T cells in alopecia areata. Broader study findings: Higher clonality than in normal scalp was seen in lesional scalp, especially alopecia totalis/universalis.

Treatment indicated: oral pan-JAK inhibitor, 5-10 mg twice daily. Sampling of alopecia areata patients yielded lesional scalp punch biopsies as well as peripheral blood. Extraction and reverse transcription of RNA yielded cDNA as the sequencing template. The assay was immunoSEQ multiplex PCR, and TCRdb's table has in-frame clones only and misses some. The sample has approximately 170,000 clones; around three fifths are singletons. The V end was cut by 6 bases, the J end by 0 bases, with 12 bases between. The germline CDR1 and CDR2 sequences are SNHLY and FYNNEI. The CDR3 extends over 15 amino acids. The sample holds many counts of this clone. Its antigen is not identified.

Material: CD4+ T cells sorted from blood, obtained at week 24, from a patient treated with tofacitinib. J is TRBJ1-5 and V is TRBV2; D is unresolved. The TCR originated in a human donor with alopecia areata. The CDR3 coding sequence is TGTGCCAGCAGCCCGGACGGTTATAGCAATCAGCCCCAGCATTTT. It is translated as CASSPDGYSNQPQHF. Full variable domain (missing parts from reference TRBV2 and TRBJ1-5): EPEVTQTPSHQVTQMGQEVILRCVPISNHLYFYWYRQILGQKVEFLVSFYNNEISEKSEIFDDQFSVERPDGSNFTLKIRSTKLEDSAMYFCASSPDGYSNQPQHFGDGTRLSIL.